This TCR beta chain was sequenced for a study of OX40 agonist ivuxolimab in advanced cancers. Overall study: Treatment of patients was with ivuxolimab, an agonistic anti-OX40 (CD134) antibody. At doses from 0.01 to 10 mg/kg, patients were given intravenous ivuxolimab every 2 weeks.

Overall study findings and caveats: Compared with others, partial responders at 0.1-3.0 mg/kg displayed clonal expansion among the lowest.

Autoimmune disease history or systemic immunosuppression excluded patients. This CDR3 contains 12 residues. The V end lost 2 bases, the J end lost 7 bases, and 7 bases lay between the germline ends. The germline V gene encodes CDR1 MDHEN and CDR2 SYDVKM. TCRdb keeps only in-frame clones here, not all; method: immunoSEQ multiplex PCR. The table lists about 75,000 clones, roughly 90% of them singletons. In regard to this clone: Its target is not known.

The sequenced sample was CD4+ or CD8+ T cells sorted from blood, obtained in a trial of the OX40 agonist ivuxolimab. This sequence joins TRBV28 and TRBJ2-3; D may be TRBD1 (5 bases). This TCR came from an adult with an advanced solid tumor such as melanoma, head and neck, liver or kidney cancer. The CDR3, as DNA: TGTGCCAGCAGTTTAGACAGCAATACGCAGTATTTT. Translation gives CASSLDSNTQYF.